A single T cell receptor (beta chain) is shown here with its context. Time point of the sample: 2014-2015 season, pre-vaccination. Between 40 and 100 mL of blood was drawn per time point. The record originates from a study of follicular helper T cells after annual influenza vaccination. CDR3 size: 13 residues. Trimming pared 6 bases from V and 8 bases from J, leaving 16 bases between. Germline-derived CDR1 and CDR2 are LNHDA and SQIVND (reference sequence). Data came from immunoSEQ multiplex PCR; TCRdb stores just in-frame clones and leaves some out. The sample includes about 27,000 clones, 65% to 85% of them seen just once.

The chain links TRBV19 to TRBJ1-2; D unclear. The sample consisted of CXCR5+ CD38- circulating T follicular helper cells from blood, taken on the day of influenza vaccination. The subset: circulating Tfh, non-naive CD4+CXCR5+PD-1+ (ICOS+CD38+ or ICOS-CD38-). This receptor was taken from an adult who received the influenza vaccine. The CDR3 coding sequence is TGTGCCAGTAGCGGATTCGGGGTGTTGGGCTACACCTTC. Protein: CASSGFGVLGYTF.